The T cell receptor (beta chain) described here comes from a study of blood T cell repertoires in COVID-19. The V gene lost 4 bases and the J gene lost 4 bases, with 14 bases spanning the gap. Germline V lookup: CDR1 SGHVS, CDR2 FQNEAQ. The length of the CDR3 is 15 residues. Assay: immunoSEQ multiplex PCR; the TCRdb copy retains only in-frame clones and omits some. The sample carries roughly 32,000 clones, just over 90% recorded once. Sequenced sample: peripheral blood. This receptor was identified in a male donor with active COVID-19. This chain connects TRBV7-8 to TRBJ1-3; no reliable D call. The CDR3 is CASSWATDRGNTIYF. The CDR3 DNA sequence: TGTGCCAGCAGCTGGGCCACGGATAGGGGAAACACCATATATTTT.